The rows below give T cell receptor beta chains drawn from one sample of a study of blood T cell repertoires in COVID-19. Assay: immunoSEQ multiplex PCR; the TCRdb copy retains only in-frame clones and omits some. The table includes 150,000 to 200,000 clones, around 85% detected once. Sequenced sample: peripheral blood. These receptors were obtained from a human donor in a cohort sampled during active COVID-19. The CDR3 runs from the conserved cysteine through the conserved F or W. Each record gives: D gene, V gene, J gene, clone size, CDR3 protein, CDR3 DNA. D genes are given only for firm matches. Rows give clone size only sometimes, using once, few, many, or a class for an expanded clone.

D: .
V: TRBV15
J: TRBJ2-3
size: .
CDR3: CATSRGLASTDTQYF
DNA: TGTGCCACCAGCAGAGGCCTAGCGTCGACAGATACGCAGTATTTT

D: .
V: TRBV29-1
J: TRBJ1-1
size: .
CDR3: CSVLRQMNTEAFF
DNA: TGCAGCGTTCTTAGACAGATGAACACTGAAGCTTTCTTT

D: TRBD2
V: TRBV7-2
J: TRBJ2-3
size: .
CDR3: CASSRTSGAKTDTQYF
DNA: TGTGCCAGCAGCCGGACTAGCGGGGCCAAGACAGATACGCAGTATTTT

D: TRBD1
V: TRBV19
J: TRBJ1-3
size: .
CDR3: CASSKSRDSHGNTIYF
DNA: TGTGCCAGTAGTAAAAGCCGGGACAGTCATGGAAACACCATATATTTT

D: .
V: TRBV3-1/TRBV3-2
J: TRBJ2-2
size: .
CDR3: CASSASSTTGELFF
DNA: TGTGCCAGCAGCGCGTCTAGCACCACCGGGGAGCTGTTTTTT

D: .
V: TRBV5-4
J: TRBJ2-5
size: .
CDR3: CASSLFTGKTQYF
DNA: TGTGCCAGCAGCTTGTTTACAGGAAAGACCCAGTACTTC

D: TRBD1
V: TRBV19
J: TRBJ2-7
size: .
CDR3: CASRADREAYEQYF
DNA: TGTGCCAGTAGAGCGGACAGGGAAGCCTACGAGCAGTACTTC

D: .
V: TRBV7-2
J: TRBJ2-5
size: .
CDR3: CASSPRLGETQYF
DNA: TGTGCCAGCAGCCCCCGACTAGGAGAGACCCAGTACTTC

D: .
V: TRBV28
J: TRBJ2-3
size: .
CDR3: CASSPPHKSDTQYF
DNA: TGTGCCAGCAGTCCCCCTCACAAGTCAGATACGCAGTATTTT

D: TRBD1
V: TRBV18
J: TRBJ1-4
size: .
CDR3: CASFRQGSNEKLFF
DNA: TGTGCCAGCTTCCGACAGGGGAGCAATGAAAAACTGTTTTTT

D: .
V: TRBV30
J: TRBJ1-1
size: .
CDR3: CAWTRGGNTEAFF
DNA: TGTGCCTGGACCCGAGGGGGGAACACTGAAGCTTTCTTT

D: .
V: TRBV24-1
J: TRBJ2-3
size: .
CDR3: CATSDTGPRDTQYF
DNA: TGTGCCACCAGTGATACAGGACCTCGAGATACGCAGTATTTT

D: .
V: TRBV28
J: TRBJ1-2
size: .
CDR3: CASSPRTAGEGEGYTF
DNA: TGTGCCAGCAGCCCCCGGACAGCAGGGGAAGGGGAAGGCTACACCTTC

D: .
V: TRBV9
J: TRBJ2-7
size: .
CDR3: CASSASGGPSYEQYF
DNA: TGTGCCAGCAGCGCTTCGGGGGGCCCCTCCTACGAGCAGTACTTC

D: .
V: TRBV5-5
J: TRBJ1-1
size: .
CDR3: CASSSGTREAFF
DNA: TGTGCCAGCAGCTCCGGGACACGTGAAGCTTTCTTT

D: .
V: TRBV11-2
J: TRBJ1-2
size: .
CDR3: CASSHLLTEVGGYGYTF
DNA: TGTGCCAGCAGCCATCTCCTCACGGAGGTCGGAGGCTATGGCTACACCTTC

D: .
V: TRBV18
J: TRBJ2-6
size: .
CDR3: CASSRGSGANVLTF
DNA: TGTGCCAGCTCTAGGGGCTCTGGGGCCAACGTCCTGACTTTC

D: TRBD2
V: TRBV28
J: TRBJ2-7
size: .
CDR3: CASSLYLLGGSSYEQYF
DNA: TGTGCCAGCAGTTTATATCTCCTCGGGGGGAGCTCCTACGAGCAGTACTTC

D: .
V: TRBV5-1
J: TRBJ1-1
size: .
CDR3: CASSLGAGHPEAFF
DNA: TGCGCCAGCAGCTTGGGAGCAGGGCACCCTGAAGCTTTCTTT

D: TRBD1
V: TRBV28
J: TRBJ1-4
size: .
CDR3: CASSLSWGQGGYGEKLFF
DNA: TGTGCCAGCAGCCTCTCGTGGGGACAGGGGGGATATGGTGAAAAACTGTTTTTT

D: .
V: TRBV5-4
J: TRBJ1-5
size: once
CDR3: CASSLNNNQPQHF
DNA: TGTGCCAGCAGCTTAAATAACAATCAGCCCCAGCATTTT

D: TRBD1
V: TRBV11-3
J: TRBJ2-3
size: .
CDR3: CASSYSGTGGYTDTQYF
DNA: TGTGCCAGCAGCTACTCCGGGACAGGTGGCTATACAGATACGCAGTATTTT

D: TRBD2
V: TRBV2
J: TRBJ2-2
size: few
CDR3: CASRASGTGELFF
DNA: TGTGCCAGCCGTGCTAGCGGGACCGGGGAGCTGTTTTTT

D: .
V: TRBV7-6
J: TRBJ1-3
size: few
CDR3: CASSPGLSGNTIYF
DNA: TGTGCCAGCAGCCCGGGACTCTCTGGAAACACCATATATTTT

D: .
V: TRBV30
J: TRBJ1-5
size: .
CDR3: CAWSVLGPSDNQPQHF
DNA: TGTGCCTGGAGTGTACTGGGGCCTTCAGACAATCAGCCCCAGCATTTT

D: TRBD2
V: TRBV5-1
J: TRBJ2-5
size: .
CDR3: CASSLGLAGAGETQYF
DNA: TGCGCCAGCAGCTTGGGGCTAGCGGGAGCGGGTGAGACCCAGTACTTC

D: TRBD1
V: TRBV7-3
J: TRBJ2-1
size: .
CDR3: CASSINRGLYNEQFF
DNA: TGTGCCAGCAGCATTAACAGGGGGCTCTACAATGAGCAGTTCTTC

D: .
V: TRBV19
J: TRBJ1-4
size: .
CDR3: CASSITGSTNEKLFF
DNA: TGTGCCAGTAGTATTACAGGGTCAACTAATGAAAAACTGTTTTTT

D: .
V: TRBV28
J: TRBJ1-1
size: few
CDR3: CATHSGNTEAFF
DNA: TGTGCCACCCACTCCGGGAACACTGAAGCTTTCTTT

D: TRBD1
V: TRBV2
J: TRBJ1-2
size: .
CDR3: CASSVRQGFSYGYTF
DNA: TGTGCCAGCAGTGTTCGACAGGGGTTTTCCTATGGCTACACCTTC

D: TRBD1
V: TRBV6-5
J: TRBJ1-4
size: .
CDR3: CASRPGTVNEKLFF
DNA: TGTGCCAGCAGACCCGGGACAGTTAATGAAAAACTGTTTTTT

D: .
V: TRBV19
J: TRBJ1-3
size: .
CDR3: CASTTPVGVAGNTIYF
DNA: TGTGCCAGTACCACTCCGGTCGGTGTGGCTGGAAACACCATATATTTT

D: .
V: TRBV6-5
J: TRBJ2-5
size: .
CDR3: CASSYVSQETQYF
DNA: TGTGCCAGCAGTTACGTGAGTCAAGAGACCCAGTACTTC

D: .
V: TRBV5-6
J: TRBJ1-4
size: .
CDR3: CASSQEGALGEKLFF
DNA: TGTGCCAGCAGCCAGGAAGGGGCATTGGGTGAAAAACTGTTTTTT

D: .
V: TRBV5-1
J: TRBJ2-2
size: .
CDR3: CASSLWAQGAGELFF
DNA: TGCGCCAGCAGCTTGTGGGCGCAGGGCGCCGGGGAGCTGTTTTTT

D: TRBD1
V: TRBV15
J: TRBJ2-7
size: .
CDR3: CATSQRQGRNEQYF
DNA: TGTGCCACCAGTCAGAGACAGGGGCGAAACGAGCAGTACTTC

D: TRBD2
V: TRBV6-2/TRBV6-3
J: TRBJ2-5
size: .
CDR3: CASSGGGEETQYF
DNA: TGTGCCAGCAGTGGGGGGGGAGAGGAGACCCAGTACTTC

D: .
V: TRBV19
J: TRBJ1-5
size: once
CDR3: CATSVTGTDGNQPQHF
DNA: TGTGCCACAAGTGTGACAGGCACCGATGGCAATCAGCCCCAGCATTTT

D: TRBD2
V: TRBV4-2
J: TRBJ2-3
size: .
CDR3: CASSQDGASGTTDTQYF
DNA: TGTGCCAGCAGCCAAGATGGGGCTAGCGGAACCACAGATACGCAGTATTTT

D: .
V: TRBV5-8
J: TRBJ2-1
size: once
CDR3: CASSLQGFDEQFF
DNA: TGTGCCAGCAGCTTGCAGGGGTTTGATGAGCAGTTCTTC

D: TRBD1
V: TRBV28
J: TRBJ2-1
size: .
CDR3: CASSNNRGRNNEQFF
DNA: TGTGCCAGCAGTAACAACAGGGGAAGAAACAATGAGCAGTTCTTC

D: TRBD1
V: TRBV7-8
J: TRBJ2-7
size: few
CDR3: CASSPGQGGYEQYF
DNA: TGTGCCAGCAGCCCGGGACAGGGTGGGTACGAGCAGTACTTC

D: .
V: TRBV15
J: TRBJ2-5
size: .
CDR3: CATSRVPQETQYF
DNA: TGTGCCACCTCGAGGGTACCCCAAGAGACCCAGTACTTC

D: TRBD2
V: TRBV18
J: TRBJ2-1
size: .
CDR3: CASSPSPPAGGRDEQFF
DNA: TGTGCCAGCTCACCATCCCCTCCAGCGGGGGGGCGGGATGAGCAGTTCTTC

D: TRBD1
V: TRBV2
J: TRBJ2-7
size: .
CDR3: CASSVDRGLDEQYF
DNA: TGTGCCAGCAGCGTTGACAGGGGCCTGGACGAGCAGTACTTC